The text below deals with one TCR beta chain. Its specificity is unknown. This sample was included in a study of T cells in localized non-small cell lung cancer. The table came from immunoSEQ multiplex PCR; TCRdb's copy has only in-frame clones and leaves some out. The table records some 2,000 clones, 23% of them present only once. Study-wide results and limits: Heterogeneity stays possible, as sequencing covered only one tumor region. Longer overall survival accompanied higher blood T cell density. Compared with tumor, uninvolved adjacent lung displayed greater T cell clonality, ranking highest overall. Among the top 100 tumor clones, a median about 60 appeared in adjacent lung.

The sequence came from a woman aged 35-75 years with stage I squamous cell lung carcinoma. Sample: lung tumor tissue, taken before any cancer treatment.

Here the CDR3 reads CASSQGRNSNQPQHF. As DNA, the CDR3 is TGCGCCAGCAGCCAAGGACGGAATAGCAATCAGCCCCAGCATTTT. This chain connects TRBV4-3 to TRBJ1-5, with D unresolved. This CDR3 region has 15 residues. Germline CDR1 reads LGHNA; CDR2 reads YSLEER. Trimming cost V 1 base and J 0 bases, with 7 bases left between them.